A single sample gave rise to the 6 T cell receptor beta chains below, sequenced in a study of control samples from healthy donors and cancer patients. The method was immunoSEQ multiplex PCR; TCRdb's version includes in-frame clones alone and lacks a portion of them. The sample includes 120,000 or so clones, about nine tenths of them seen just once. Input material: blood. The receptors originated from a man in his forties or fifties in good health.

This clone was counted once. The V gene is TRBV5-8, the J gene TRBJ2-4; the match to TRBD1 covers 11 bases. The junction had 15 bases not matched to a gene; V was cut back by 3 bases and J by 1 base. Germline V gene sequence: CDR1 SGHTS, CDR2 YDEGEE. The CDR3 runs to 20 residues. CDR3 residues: CASSWQGTGGLSKAKNIQYF. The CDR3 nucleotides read TGTGCCAGCAGCTGGCAGGGGACAGGGGGTTTATCCAAGGCCAAAAACATTCAGTACTTC.

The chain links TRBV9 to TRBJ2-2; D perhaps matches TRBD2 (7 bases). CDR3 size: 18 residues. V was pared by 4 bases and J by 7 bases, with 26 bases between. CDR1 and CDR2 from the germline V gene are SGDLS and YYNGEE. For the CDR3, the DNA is TGTGCCAGCAGCCCCCGAGGAGGGGTCGGGGGGCCCATCGGGGAGCTGTTTTTT. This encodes CASSPRGGVGGPIGELFF.

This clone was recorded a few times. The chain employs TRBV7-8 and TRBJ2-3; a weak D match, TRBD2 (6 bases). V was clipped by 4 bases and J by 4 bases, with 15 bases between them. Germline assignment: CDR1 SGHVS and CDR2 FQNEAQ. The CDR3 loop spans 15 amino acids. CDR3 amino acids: CASSSLRGVADTQYF. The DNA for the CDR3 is TGTGCCAGCAGCTCCCTACGCGGGGTCGCAGATACGCAGTATTTT.

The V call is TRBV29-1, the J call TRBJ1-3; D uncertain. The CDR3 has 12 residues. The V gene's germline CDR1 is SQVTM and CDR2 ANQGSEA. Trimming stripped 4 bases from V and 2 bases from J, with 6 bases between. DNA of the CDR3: TGCAGCGTTGTGGGCCCTGGAAACACCATATATTTT. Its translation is CSVVGPGNTIYF.

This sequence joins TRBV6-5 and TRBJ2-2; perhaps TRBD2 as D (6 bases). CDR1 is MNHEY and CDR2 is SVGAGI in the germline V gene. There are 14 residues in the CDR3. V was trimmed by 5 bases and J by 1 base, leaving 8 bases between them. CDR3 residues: CASSHGGNTGELFF. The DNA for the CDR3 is TGTGCCAGCAGTCACGGGGGGAACACCGGGGAGCTGTTTTTT.

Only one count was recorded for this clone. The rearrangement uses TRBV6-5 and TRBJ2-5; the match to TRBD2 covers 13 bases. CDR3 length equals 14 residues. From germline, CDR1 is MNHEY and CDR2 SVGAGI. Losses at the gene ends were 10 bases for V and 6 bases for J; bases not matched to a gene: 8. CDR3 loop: CATRTSGGVKTQYF. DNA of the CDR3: TGTGCCACTCGGACTAGCGGGGGTGTGAAGACCCAGTACTTC.